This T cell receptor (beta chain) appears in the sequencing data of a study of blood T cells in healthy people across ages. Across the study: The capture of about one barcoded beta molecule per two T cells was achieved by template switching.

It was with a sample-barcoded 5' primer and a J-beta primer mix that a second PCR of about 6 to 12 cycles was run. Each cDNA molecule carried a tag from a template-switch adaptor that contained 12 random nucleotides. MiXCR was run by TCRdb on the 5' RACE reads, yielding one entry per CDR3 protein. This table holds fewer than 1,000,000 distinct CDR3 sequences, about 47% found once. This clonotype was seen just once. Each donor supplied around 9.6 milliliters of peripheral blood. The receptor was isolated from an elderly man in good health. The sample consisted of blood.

The CDR3 DNA reads TGTGCCAGCAGCTTAAATCAAATGTTGGTATTGGAGACCCAGTACTTC. It encodes CASSLNQMLVLETQYF. The rearrangement uses TRBV7-6 and TRBJ2-5, with unresolved D. The CDR3 runs 16 residues. Trimming took off 2 bases at V and 5 bases at J, with 18 bases between the two ends. Looked up from germline, CDR1 is SGHVS and CDR2 is FNYEAQ.